Each of the 11 T cell receptor beta chains below was sequenced from the same sample in a study of neurological immune-mediated disorders (dated by TCRdb to the late 2010s). The method behind the library was 5' RACE. Instrument on record: Illumina HiSeq 2500. In-frame beta chains were kept once TCRdb had trimmed the public reads at Q25 with fastp and called clones with MiXCR. Records with the same CDR3 protein are collapsed into one entry carrying the most frequent genes and DNA. This sample holds 65,000 to 75,000 distinct CDR3 sequences; roughly 5.6% were observed only once. The ten largest account for about 5.8% of the sample. Sequencing input: PBMCs. These receptors were obtained from a human donor with multiple sclerosis. The donor label of this sample is uncertain.

This clonotype has ten or more counts. The rearrangement joins TRBV6-5 to TRBJ1-2, with D tentatively TRBD1 (5 bases). This CDR3 region has 15 residues. V gave up 2 bases and J gave up 7 bases, with 17 bases separating them. The V gene's germline CDR1 is MNHEY and CDR2 SVGAGI. The CDR3 region has the DNA TGTGCCAGCAGTTACGTGCCCCGGGGGGGACGTGGCTACACCTTC. Protein sequence: CASSYVPRGGRGYTF.

This clonotype occurred many times. The J gene is TRBJ2-3, the V gene TRBV9; no clear D. Germline lookup yields CDR1 SGDLS and CDR2 YYNGEE. V lost 1 base and J 3 bases, leaving 6 bases between the germline ends. The CDR3 loop spans 13 amino acids. In DNA, the CDR3 is TGTGCCAGCAGCGTATTGGAGACAGATACGCAGTATTTT. Translated: CASSVLETDTQYF. Variable domain in full (rest from reference TRBV9 and TRBJ2-3): DSGVTQTPKHLITATGQRVTLRCSPRSGDLSVYWYQQSLDQGLQFLIQYYNGEERAKGNILERFSAQQFPDLHSELNLSSLELGDSALYFCASSVLETDTQYFGPGTRLTVL.

This clonotype has a count of ten or more. The chain combines TRBV10-3 with TRBJ1-4, with D perhaps TRBD1 (5 bases). The CDR3 consists of 14 residues. The V end lost 3 bases, the J end lost 5 bases, and 10 bases lay between the germline ends. The germline gives CDR1 ENHRY, CDR2 SYGVKD. The CDR3 DNA sequence: TGTGCCATCAGTGAATCGGGGGGGAATGAAAAACTGTTTTTT. This sequence encodes CAISESGGNEKLFF.

The sample holds many counts of this clonotype. The rearrangement uses TRBV20-1 and TRBJ1-6; D perhaps matches TRBD1 (5 bases). V was pared by 4 bases and J by 13 bases, with 17 bases between. Per germline, CDR1 DFQATT and CDR2 SNEGSKA (reference sequence). CDR3 length: 13 amino acids. The CDR3 region has the DNA TGCAGTGCTATCCACGGGGGGGGAGACCCCCTCCACTTT. This sequence encodes CSAIHGGGDPLHF.

This clonotype was detected many times. V is TRBV6-6 and J is TRBJ2-1; maybe TRBD2 (7 bases). The CDR3 extends over 12 amino acids. The V end lost 4 bases, the J end lost 15 bases, and 16 bases lay between the germline ends. CDR1 MNHNY and CDR2 SVGAGI come from the germline V gene (reference sequence). The CDR3: CASSSSGGGRFF. For the CDR3, the DNA is TGTGCCAGCAGTTCCTCGGGGGGCGGAAGGTTCTTC.

This clonotype was counted many times. This sequence joins TRBV20-1 and TRBJ1-3; no firm D call. V was clipped by 6 bases and J by 1 base, with 16 bases between them. This CDR3 has 15 amino acids. In germline, CDR1 is DFQATT, CDR2 SNEGSKA (reference sequence). CDR3: CSARPFSGSGNTIYF. In DNA form, the CDR3 reads TGCAGTGCCCGCCCCTTCAGTGGTTCTGGAAACACCATATATTTT.

Ten or more counts support this clonotype. The V and J genes are TRBV12-3 or TRBV12-4 and TRBJ2-3, with D maybe TRBD2 (7 bases). The CDR3 is 15 amino acids. V was clipped by 3 bases and J by 4 bases, with 14 bases between them. CDR3 sequence: CASSFSGGRADTQYF. The DNA of the CDR3 is TGTGCCAGCAGTTTCTCGGGGGGCCGGGCAGATACGCAGTATTTT.

There are many counts of this clonotype. The chain is built from TRBV5-6 and TRBJ2-7; tentatively, D is TRBD2 (5 bases). Germline assignment: CDR1 SGHDT and CDR2 YYEEEE. CDR3 length: 14 residues. Trimming shortened V by 0 bases and J by 2 bases, and 9 bases separated the two germline ends. CDR3 in amino acids: CASSLVPGTYEQYF. The CDR3 DNA is TGTGCCAGCAGCTTGGTCCCCGGGACCTACGAGCAGTACTTC.

This clonotype showed up many times. This chain uses TRBV11-2 with TRBJ2-1; 8 bases fit TRBD2. CDR1 is SGHAT and CDR2 is FQNNGV in the germline V gene. The CDR3 totals 17 residues. The junction had 14 bases not matched to a gene; V was cut back by 5 bases and J by 5 bases. The CDR3 DNA reads TGTGCCAGCAGCCTCCCCTCGGCGGGGGGCCCTAACAATGAGCAGTTCTTC. Protein sequence: CASSLPSAGGPNNEQFF.

This clonotype was seen many times. The chain has TRBV12-3 or TRBV12-4 and TRBJ2-3; no reliable D call. Trimming stripped 8 bases from V and 3 bases from J, with 18 bases between. This CDR3 region has 15 residues. The CDR3 DNA sequence: TGTGCCAGCTCCTTGAGGCTCCCATTAACAGATACGCAGTATTTT. It translates to CASSLRLPLTDTQYF.

This clonotype was observed at least ten times. J is TRBJ2-1 and V is TRBV2; 7 bases are shared with TRBD2. Germline CDR1 reads SNHLY; CDR2 reads FYNNEI. V shed 8 bases, J shed 4 bases, and the junction held 5 bases outside the gene matches. The CDR3 has 13 residues. The DNA of the CDR3 is TGTGCCAGCTCGGAGGGACTATACAATGAGCAGTTCTTC. Translation: CASSEGLYNEQFF.